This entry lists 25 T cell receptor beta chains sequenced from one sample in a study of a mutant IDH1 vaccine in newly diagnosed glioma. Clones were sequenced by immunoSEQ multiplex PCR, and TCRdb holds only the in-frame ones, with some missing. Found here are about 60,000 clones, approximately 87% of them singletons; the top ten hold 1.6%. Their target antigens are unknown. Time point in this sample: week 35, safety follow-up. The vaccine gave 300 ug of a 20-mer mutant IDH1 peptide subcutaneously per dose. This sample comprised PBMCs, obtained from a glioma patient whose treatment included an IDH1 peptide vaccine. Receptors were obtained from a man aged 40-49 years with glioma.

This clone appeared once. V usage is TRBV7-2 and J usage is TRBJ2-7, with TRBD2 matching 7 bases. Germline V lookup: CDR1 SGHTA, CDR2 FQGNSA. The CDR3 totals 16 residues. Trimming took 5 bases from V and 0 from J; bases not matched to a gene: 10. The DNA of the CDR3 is TGTGCCAGCAGCGAACCCCCTAGCGGAAGCTCCTACGAGCAGTACTTC. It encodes CASSEPPSGSSYEQYF.

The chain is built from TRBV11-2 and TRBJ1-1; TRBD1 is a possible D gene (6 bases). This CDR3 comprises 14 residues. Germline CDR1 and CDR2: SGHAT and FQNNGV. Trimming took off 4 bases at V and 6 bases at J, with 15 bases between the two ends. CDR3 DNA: TGTGCCAGCAGCTCGCTAGGGGGGATTCCTGAAGCTTTCTTT. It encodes CASSSLGGIPEAFF.

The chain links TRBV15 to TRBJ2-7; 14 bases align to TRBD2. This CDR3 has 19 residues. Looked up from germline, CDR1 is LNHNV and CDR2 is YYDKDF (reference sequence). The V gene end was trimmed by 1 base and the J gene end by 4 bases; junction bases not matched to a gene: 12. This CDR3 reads CATSRVFPGTSGRSYEQYF. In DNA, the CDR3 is TGTGCCACCAGCAGAGTTTTTCCAGGGACTAGCGGGAGATCATACGAGCAGTACTTC.

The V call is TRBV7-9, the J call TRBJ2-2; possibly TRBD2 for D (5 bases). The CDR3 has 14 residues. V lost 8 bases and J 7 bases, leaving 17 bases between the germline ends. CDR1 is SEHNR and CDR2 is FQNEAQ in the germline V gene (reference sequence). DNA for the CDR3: TGTGCCAGCCAAGAGGGTAGCGAAGGCGGGGAGCTGTTTTTT. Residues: CASQEGSEGGELFF. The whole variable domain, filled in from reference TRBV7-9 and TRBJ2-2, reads DTGVSQNPRHKITKRGQNVTFRCDPISEHNRLYWYRQTLGQGPEFLTYFQNEAQLEKSRLLSDRFSAERPKGSFSTLEIQRTEQGDSAMYLCASQEGSEGGELFFGEGSRLTVL.

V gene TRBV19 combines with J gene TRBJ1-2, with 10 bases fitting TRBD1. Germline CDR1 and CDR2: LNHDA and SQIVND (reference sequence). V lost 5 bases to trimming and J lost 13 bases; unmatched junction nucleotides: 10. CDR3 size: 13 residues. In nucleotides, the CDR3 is TGTGCCAGTAGTCGGGACAGGGGTCTTGAATGCACCTTC. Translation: CASSRDRGLECTF.

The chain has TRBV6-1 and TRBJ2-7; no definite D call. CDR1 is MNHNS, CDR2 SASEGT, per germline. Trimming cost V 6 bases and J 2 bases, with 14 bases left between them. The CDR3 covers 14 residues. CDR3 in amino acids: CASSKGRVPYEQYF. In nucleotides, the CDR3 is TGTGCCAGCAGCAAAGGACGGGTCCCCTACGAGCAGTACTTC.

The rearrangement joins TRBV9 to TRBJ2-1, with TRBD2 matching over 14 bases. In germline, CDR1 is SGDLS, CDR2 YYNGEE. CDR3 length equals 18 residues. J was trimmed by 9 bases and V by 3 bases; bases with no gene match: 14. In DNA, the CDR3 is TGTGCCAGCAGCGGAACCGGGACTAGCGGGAGAGCGGGGGGTGAGCAGTTCTTC. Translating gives CASSGTGTSGRAGGEQFF.

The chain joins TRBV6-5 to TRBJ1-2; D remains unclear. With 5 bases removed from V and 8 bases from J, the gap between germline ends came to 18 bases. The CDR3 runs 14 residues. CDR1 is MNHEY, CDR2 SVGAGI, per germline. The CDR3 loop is CASSGPGGLAGYTF. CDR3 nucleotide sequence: TGTGCCAGCAGTGGACCCGGTGGGTTGGCGGGCTACACCTTC.

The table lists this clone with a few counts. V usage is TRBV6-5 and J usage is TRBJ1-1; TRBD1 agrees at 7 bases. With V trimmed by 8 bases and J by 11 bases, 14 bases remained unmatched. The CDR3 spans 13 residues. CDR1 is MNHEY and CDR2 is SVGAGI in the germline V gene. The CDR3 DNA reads TGTGCCAGCCGTCAGGGGGGCGGGGTGATGGCTTTCTTT. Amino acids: CASRQGGGVMAFF.

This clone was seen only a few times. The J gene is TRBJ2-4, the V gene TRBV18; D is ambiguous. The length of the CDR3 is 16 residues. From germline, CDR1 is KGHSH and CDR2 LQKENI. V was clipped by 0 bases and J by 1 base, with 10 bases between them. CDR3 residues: CASSPPDGVAKNIQYF. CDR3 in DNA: TGTGCCAGCTCACCACCGGATGGGGTTGCCAAAAACATTCAGTACTTC.

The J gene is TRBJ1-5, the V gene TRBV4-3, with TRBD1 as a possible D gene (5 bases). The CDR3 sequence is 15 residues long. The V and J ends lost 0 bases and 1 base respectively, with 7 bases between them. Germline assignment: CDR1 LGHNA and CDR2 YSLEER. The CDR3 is CASSQDRGSNQPQHF. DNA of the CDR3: TGCGCCAGCAGCCAAGATCGGGGGAGCAATCAGCCCCAGCATTTT.

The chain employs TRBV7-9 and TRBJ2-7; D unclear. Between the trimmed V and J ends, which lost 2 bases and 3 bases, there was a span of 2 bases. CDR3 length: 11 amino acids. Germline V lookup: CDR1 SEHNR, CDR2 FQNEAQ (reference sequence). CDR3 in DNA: TGTGCCAGCAGCTTAAGCTACGAGCAGTACTTC. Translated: CASSLSYEQYF.

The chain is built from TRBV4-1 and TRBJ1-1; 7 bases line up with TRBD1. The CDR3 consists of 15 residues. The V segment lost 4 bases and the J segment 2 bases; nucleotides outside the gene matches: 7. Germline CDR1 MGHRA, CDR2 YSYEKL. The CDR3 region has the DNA TGCGCCAGCAGCCTCAGACAGGGTGGTAACACTGAAGCTTTCTTT. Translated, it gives CASSLRQGGNTEAFF.

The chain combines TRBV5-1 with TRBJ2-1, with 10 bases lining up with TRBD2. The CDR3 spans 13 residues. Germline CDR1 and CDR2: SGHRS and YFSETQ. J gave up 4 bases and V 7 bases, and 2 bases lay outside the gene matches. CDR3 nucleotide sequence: TGCGCCAGCGCTAGCGGGAGTTACAATGAGCAGTTCTTC. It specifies CASASGSYNEQFF.

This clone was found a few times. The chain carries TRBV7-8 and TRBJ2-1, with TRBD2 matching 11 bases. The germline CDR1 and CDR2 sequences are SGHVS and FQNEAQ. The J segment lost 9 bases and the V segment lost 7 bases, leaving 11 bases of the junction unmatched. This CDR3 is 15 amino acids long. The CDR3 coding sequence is TGTGCCAGCAAAGAGAGGGGACTAGCGGTTGGTGAGCAGTTCTTC. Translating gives CASKERGLAVGEQFF.

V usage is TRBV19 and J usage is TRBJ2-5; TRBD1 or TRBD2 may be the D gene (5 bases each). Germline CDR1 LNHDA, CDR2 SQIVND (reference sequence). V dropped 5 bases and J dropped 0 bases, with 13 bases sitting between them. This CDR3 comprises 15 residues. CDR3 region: CASSRTPGHQETQYF. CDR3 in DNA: TGTGCCAGTAGTCGAACTCCGGGACACCAAGAGACCCAGTACTTC.

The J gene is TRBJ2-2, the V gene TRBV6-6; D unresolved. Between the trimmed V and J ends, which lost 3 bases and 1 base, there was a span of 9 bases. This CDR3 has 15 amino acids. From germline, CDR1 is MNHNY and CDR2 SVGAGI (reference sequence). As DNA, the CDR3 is TGTGCCAGCAGTTATGTGGATCTGAACACCGGGGAGCTGTTTTTT. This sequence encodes CASSYVDLNTGELFF.

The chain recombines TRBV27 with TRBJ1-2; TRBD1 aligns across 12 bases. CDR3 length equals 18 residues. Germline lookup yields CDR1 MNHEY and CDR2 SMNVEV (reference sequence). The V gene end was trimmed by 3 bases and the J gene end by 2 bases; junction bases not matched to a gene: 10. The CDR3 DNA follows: TGTGCCAGCAGTTTTTCCGGGACAGGGGGCCTCCCGAACTATGGCTACACCTTC. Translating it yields CASSFSGTGGLPNYGYTF.

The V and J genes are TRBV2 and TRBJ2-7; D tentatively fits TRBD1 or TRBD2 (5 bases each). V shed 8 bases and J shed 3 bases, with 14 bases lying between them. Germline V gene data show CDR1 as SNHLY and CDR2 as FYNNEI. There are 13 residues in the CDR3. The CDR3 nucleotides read TGTGCCAGCGGGGGTAGCGACAGCTACGAGCAGTACTTC. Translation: CASGGSDSYEQYF.

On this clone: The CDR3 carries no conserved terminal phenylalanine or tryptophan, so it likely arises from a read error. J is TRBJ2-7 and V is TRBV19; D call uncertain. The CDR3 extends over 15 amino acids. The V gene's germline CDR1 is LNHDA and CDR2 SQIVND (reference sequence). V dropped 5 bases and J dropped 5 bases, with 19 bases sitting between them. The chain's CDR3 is CASSVTPLNPDEQYS. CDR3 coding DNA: TGTGCCAGTAGTGTGACGCCCCTAAACCCCGACGAGCAGTACTCC.

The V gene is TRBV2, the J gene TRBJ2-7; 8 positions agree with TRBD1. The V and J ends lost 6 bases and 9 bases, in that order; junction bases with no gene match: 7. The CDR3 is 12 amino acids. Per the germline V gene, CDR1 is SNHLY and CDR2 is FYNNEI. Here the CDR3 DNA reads TGTGCCAGCAGAAGGACCACAGGGGGGCAGTACTTC. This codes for CASRRTTGGQYF.

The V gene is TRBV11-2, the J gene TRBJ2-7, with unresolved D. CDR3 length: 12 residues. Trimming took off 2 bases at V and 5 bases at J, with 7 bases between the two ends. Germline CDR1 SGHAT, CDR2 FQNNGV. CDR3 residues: CASSLNQNEQYF. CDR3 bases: TGTGCCAGCAGCTTAAACCAAAACGAGCAGTACTTC. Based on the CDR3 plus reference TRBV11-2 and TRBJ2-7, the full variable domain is EAGVAQSPRYKIIEKRQSVAFWCNPISGHATLYWYQQILGQGPKLLIQFQNNGVVDDSQLPKDRFSAERLKGVDSTLKIQPAKLEDSAVYLCASSLNQNEQYFGPGTRLTVT.

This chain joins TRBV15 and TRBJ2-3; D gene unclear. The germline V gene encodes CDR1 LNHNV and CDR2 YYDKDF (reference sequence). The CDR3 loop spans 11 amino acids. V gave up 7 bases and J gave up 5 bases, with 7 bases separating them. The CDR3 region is CATTNRDTQYF. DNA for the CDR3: TGTGCCACCACCAATAGAGATACGCAGTATTTT. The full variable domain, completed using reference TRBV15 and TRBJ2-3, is DAMVIQNPRYQVTQFGKPVTLSCSQTLNHNVMYWYQQKSSQAPKLLFHYYDKDFNNEADTPDNFQSRRPNTSFCFLDIRSPGLGDTAMYLCATTNRDTQYFGPGTRLTVL.

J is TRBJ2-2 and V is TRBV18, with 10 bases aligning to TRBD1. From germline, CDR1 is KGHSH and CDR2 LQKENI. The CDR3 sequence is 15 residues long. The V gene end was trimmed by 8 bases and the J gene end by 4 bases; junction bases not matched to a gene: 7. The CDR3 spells CASPPRTGGTGELFF. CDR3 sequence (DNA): TGTGCCAGCCCGCCTCGGACAGGGGGCACCGGGGAGCTGTTTTTT.

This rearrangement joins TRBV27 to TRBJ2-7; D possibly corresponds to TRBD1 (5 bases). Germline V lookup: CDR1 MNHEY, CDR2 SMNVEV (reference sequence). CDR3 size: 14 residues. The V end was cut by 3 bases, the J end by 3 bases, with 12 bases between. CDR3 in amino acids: CASSFRAEGYEQYF. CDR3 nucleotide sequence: TGTGCCAGCAGTTTCAGGGCCGAAGGCTACGAGCAGTACTTC.